This entry concerns a single T cell receptor (beta chain). Its antigen remains unknown. Produced via immunoSEQ multiplex PCR; TCRdb's table is partial and in-frame only. The sample gives about 76,000 clones, 85% to 90% of which show up once; 10% to 15% is in the top ten. This sample stems from a study of OX40 agonist ivuxolimab in advanced cancers. On the study more broadly: Every 2 weeks, patients got intravenous ivuxolimab at one of six dose levels (0.01-10 mg/kg). Findings of the study overall: The study did not work out the antigen specificity of the expanded peripheral T cells. Individuals who were partial responders at 0.1-3.0 mg/kg had clonal expansion that ranked among the lowest. Dosing at 0.1 to 3.0 mg/kg was accompanied by clonal expansion of CD4+ and CD8+ blood T cells by week 6.

The CDR3 is 14 amino acids. V lost 5 bases to trimming and J lost 5 bases, with 13 bases between them. CDR1 and CDR2 from the germline V gene are SGHTA and FQGTGA. The sequence was obtained from an adult with an advanced solid tumor such as melanoma, head and neck, liver or kidney cancer. This chain uses TRBV7-3 with TRBJ2-1; a weak D match, TRBD2 (5 bases). The source material was CD4+ or CD8+ T cells sorted from blood, sampled in a trial of the OX40 agonist ivuxolimab. CDR3 DNA: TGTGCCAGCAGCCCCCGAGCGGCCCACAATGAGCAGTTCTTC. As protein: CASSPRAAHNEQFF.